This record concerns one TCR beta chain sequence. The length of the CDR3 is 13 residues. Trimming took off 1 base at V and 7 bases at J, with 7 bases between the two ends. The V gene's germline CDR1 is SEHNR and CDR2 FQNEAQ (reference sequence). This sample was taken from a study of blood T cell repertoires in COVID-19. Overall study: Sample material is recorded as cDNA or gDNA derived from T cells, B-cell-depleted T cells, or PBMCs.

Measured with immunoSEQ multiplex PCR; TCRdb has only the in-frame clones, and not every one. Here the sample spans approximately 200,000 clones, more than 75% being singletons. This chain connects TRBV7-9 to TRBJ2-2; the D is unclear. The specimen sequenced was peripheral blood. This TCR was sampled from a person between 65 and 79 years old with COVID-19, enrolled during active disease. This CDR3 is CASSLGVVGELFF. The CDR3 DNA follows: TGTGCCAGCAGCTTAGGCGTCGTCGGGGAGCTGTTTTTT.